A single sample gave rise to the 9 T cell receptor beta chains below, sequenced in a study of Ad26.COV2.S vaccination and SARS-CoV-2 variants. Here immunoSEQ multiplex PCR was the method, and the copy in TCRdb shows in-frame clones only, minus some. The sample lists 300,000 to 400,000 clones; under 95% were seen once. The source was peripheral blood, collected after recovery from COVID-19. These receptors originate from a human donor who had recovered from COVID-19.

This clone appeared a single time. The chain employs TRBV7-2 and TRBJ2-4; D is uncertain. V lost 0 bases to trimming and J lost 8 bases, with 8 bases between them. Germline V gene sequence: CDR1 SGHTA, CDR2 FQGNSA. There are 13 residues in the CDR3. CDR3: CASSLAGEHIQYF. The CDR3 region has the DNA TGTGCCAGCAGCTTAGCCGGCGAGCACATTCAGTACTTC.

The V gene is TRBV7-2, the J gene TRBJ1-5, with TRBD1 identical over 8 bases. After removal of 5 bases from V and 9 bases from J, the junction contained 9 bases not matched to a gene. This CDR3 contains 14 residues. Looked up from germline, CDR1 is SGHTA and CDR2 is FQGNSA. As DNA, the CDR3 is TGTGCCAGCAGCCCACAGGGGGATAAGACGCCCCAGCATTTT. Protein product: CASSPQGDKTPQHF.

J is TRBJ1-3 and V is TRBV7-8, with 8 bases fitting TRBD1. V was clipped by 5 bases and J by 0 bases; unmatched bases: 6. Germline CDR1 SGHVS, CDR2 FQNEAQ. This CDR3 is built from 16 residues. In DNA, the CDR3 is TGTGCCAGCAGCGCCGGGACAGGCTACTCTGGAAACACCATATATTTT. As protein: CASSAGTGYSGNTIYF.

The rearrangement joins TRBV6-5 to TRBJ2-5; D is perhaps TRBD1 (5 bases). The germline V gene has CDR1 MNHEY and CDR2 SVGAGI. Trimming removed 3 bases at V and 2 bases at J, with 13 bases between. The CDR3 is 15 amino acids. In DNA, the CDR3 is TGTGCCAGCAGTTATAAGGGAAAGGGGCAAGAGACCCAGTACTTC. Protein product: CASSYKGKGQETQYF.

The CDR3 here is CASSEEGTEAFF. CDR3 DNA sequence: TGTGCCAGCAGTGAAGAAGGGACTGAAGCTTTCTTT. The chain joins TRBV2 to TRBJ1-1; D uncertain. Germline lookup yields CDR1 SNHLY and CDR2 FYNNEI. The CDR3 totals 12 residues. V was shortened by 1 base and J by 5 bases, with 5 bases between the two germline ends.

The sample holds one count of this clone. The V call is TRBV29-1, the J call TRBJ2-1, with D tentatively TRBD1 (6 bases). CDR1 SQVTM and CDR2 ANQGSEA come from the germline V gene. V lost 7 bases to trimming and J lost 7 bases, with 20 bases between them. This CDR3 spans 14 amino acids. CDR3 coding DNA: TGCAGCGCGACCCGAGGGGACATAGGTAATGAGCAGTTCTTC. This encodes CSATRGDIGNEQFF.

This chain uses TRBV5-8 with TRBJ1-2; maybe TRBD1 (6 bases). V was pared by 4 bases and J by 0 bases, with 13 bases between. Germline CDR1 reads SGHTS; CDR2 reads YDEGEE. The CDR3 is 15 residues long. CDR3 protein: CASSPPEGANYGYTF. CDR3 sequence (DNA): TGTGCCAGCAGCCCCCCCGAGGGGGCTAACTATGGCTACACCTTC. Variable domain in full (rest from reference TRBV5-8 and TRBJ1-2): EAGVTQSPTHLIKTRGQQATLRCSPISGHTSVYWYQQALGLGLQFLLWYDEGEERNRGNFPPRFSGRQFPNYSSELNVNALELEDSALYLCASSPPEGANYGYTFGSGTRLTVV.

This clone was seen only a few times. The chain uses TRBV28 and TRBJ2-5, with a weak D call TRBD1 (6 bases). Germline V gene lookup returns CDR1 MDHEN and CDR2 SYDVKM. The V end lost 4 bases, the J end lost 5 bases, and 29 bases lay between the germline ends. The length of the CDR3 is 19 residues. The CDR3, as DNA: TGTGCCAGCAGTTCCCCCACGAAAGTAGACAGGACCAAGCGGGAGACCCAGTACTTC. Translated: CASSSPTKVDRTKRETQYF.

The chain uses TRBV5-1 and TRBJ2-4; 9 bases line up with TRBD1. V shed 2 bases and J 4 bases; nucleotides not matched to a gene: 4. The CDR3 totals 15 residues. Germline V gene lookup returns CDR1 SGHRS and CDR2 YFSETQ. CDR3 loop: CASSFFGTGKNIQYF. The CDR3 DNA sequence: TGCGCCAGCAGCTTTTTCGGGACAGGGAAAAACATTCAGTACTTC.